This T cell receptor (beta chain) was recovered during a study of neoadjuvant nivolumab and ipilimumab in lung cancer (dated by TCRdb to 2018 to 2021). As for the study more broadly: Nivolumab was administered intravenously at 3 mg/kg on days 1, 15 and 29, and in the combination arm ipilimumab 1 mg/kg was added on day 1 only. A total of 40 to 45 patients with operable NSCLC were treated in the trial, with about 23 randomized to nivolumab monotherapy and about 21 randomized to nivolumab plus ipilimumab. Seven patients had matched pretherapy and resected tumor pairs analyzed, with four treated with nivolumab and three with nivolumab plus ipilimumab. The study compared TCR repertoires in pretherapy (baseline) peripheral blood with TCR repertoires in tumors resected at surgery following neoadjuvant immune checkpoint blockade. For each study arm, the primary endpoint of the trial was the rate of major pathologic response (MPR) in the intention-to-treat population.

The library relied on the immunoSEQ multiplex PCR assay. On the authors' methods: Richness and clonality were used to summarize the repertoires, and clones that significantly expanded or contracted between pre- and post-therapy samples were identified. TCRdb limited this immuneACCESS table to in-frame rearrangements with V and J called. A share of clones is missing; checked studies link under half to unresolved V genes, and the rest is unexplained. V and J calls and clone size are those listed in that table; D and trimming were worked out from the DNA. This sample lists about 18,000 clones; roughly 77% were detected once. 6.5% to 9% of the sample comes from the top ten. The time point label for this specimen denotes: at surgical resection after neoadjuvant nivolumab +/- ipilimumab. Samples came from the phase 2 randomized NEOSTAR trial, which tested neoadjuvant nivolumab or nivolumab plus ipilimumab followed by surgery in operable NSCLC.

General conclusions and limits of the study: Resected tumors had greater TCR richness and clonality than tumor-adjacent uninvolved lung, and increases were observed in more dual-therapy-treated tumors. No significant correlation was found between TCR clonality and pathologic tumor regression, and only a single major-pathologic-response sample was available for the analysis of TCR clonality versus pathologic tumor regression. Pretherapy blood TCR richness correlated positively with richness in tumors resected after neoadjuvant therapy (Spearman R of about 0.82). Tumor T-cell richness and clonality rose from pretherapy to surgery in three of three dual-therapy tumors but in only two of four nivolumab-treated tumors. TCR sequencing was performed in a small number of samples.

With regard to this clone: Which antigen it targets is not known. Base qualities are missing; no much larger clone stands one base away.

Spanning cysteine to phenylalanine, the CDR3 consists of 18 amino acids. The CDR3 DNA has 54 bases and is translated from base 1. Via the germline V gene (reference sequence), CDR1 is GTSNPN and CDR2 SVGIG. V ends up 4 bases short and J 9 bases short, with an unmatched junction base count of 21. The sequence links TRBV30 to TRBJ2-1, with 10 bases matching TRBD2. The TCR originated in an adult with non-small cell lung cancer. The material sequenced was tumor tissue, taken after neoadjuvant nivolumab, alone or with ipilimumab, at or shortly before surgery. This receptor has the CDR3 CAWKSGLAGANMFGEQFF. The DNA sequence reads TGTGCCTGGAAATCTGGGCTAGCGGGAGCTAATATGTTTGGTGAGCAGTTCTTC.